This T cell receptor (beta chain) was identified in a study of T cells in Graves' hyperthyroidism and ophthalmopathy. Amplified TCR beta CDR3 regions came from RNA transcripts. Researchers ran a first-round RT-PCR on the TCR CDR3 using the HTBI primer set. TCRdb recomputed calls from the multiplex PCR reads with MiXCR, one row per CDR3 protein. The sample includes roughly 750,000 distinct CDR3 sequences, 16% of them seen just once. Study-level points and caveats: The model identified upcoming ophthalmopathy a median approximately 6.4 months ahead of onset. Within blood appeared most thyroid clonotypes that had expanded above 0.001.

For this clonotype: Its specificity is not known.

Germline V gene lookup returns CDR1 MNHNS and CDR2 SASEGT. Trimming removed 5 bases from V and 5 bases from J, with 16 bases in between. The CDR3 has 14 residues. This receptor was identified in a man younger than 30 with Graves' hyperthyroidism. The sample consisted of blood. This chain connects TRBV6-1 to TRBJ2-7; TRBD2 might be the D (6 bases). The CDR3 protein is CASSSLGRDDEQYF. CDR3 nucleotides: TGTGCCAGCAGTTCCCTGGGGCGGGACGACGAGCAGTACTTC.